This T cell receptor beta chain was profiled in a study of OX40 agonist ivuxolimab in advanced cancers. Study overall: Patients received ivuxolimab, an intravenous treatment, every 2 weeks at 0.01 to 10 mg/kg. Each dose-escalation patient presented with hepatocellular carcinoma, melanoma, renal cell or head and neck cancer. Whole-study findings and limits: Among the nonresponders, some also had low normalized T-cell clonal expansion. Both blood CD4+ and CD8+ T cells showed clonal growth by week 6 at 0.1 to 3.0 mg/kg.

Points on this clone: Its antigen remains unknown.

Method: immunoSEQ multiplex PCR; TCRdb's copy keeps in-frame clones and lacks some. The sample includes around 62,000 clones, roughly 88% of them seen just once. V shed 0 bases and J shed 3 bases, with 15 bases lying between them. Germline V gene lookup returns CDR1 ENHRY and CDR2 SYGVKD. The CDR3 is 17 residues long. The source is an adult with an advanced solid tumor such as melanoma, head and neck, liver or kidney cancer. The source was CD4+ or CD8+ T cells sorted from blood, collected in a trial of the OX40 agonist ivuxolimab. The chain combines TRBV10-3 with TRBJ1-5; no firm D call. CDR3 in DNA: TGTGCCATCAGTGAGTCGAGGCCTCGGGCCCACAATCAGCCCCAGCATTTT. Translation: CAISESRPRAHNQPQHF.